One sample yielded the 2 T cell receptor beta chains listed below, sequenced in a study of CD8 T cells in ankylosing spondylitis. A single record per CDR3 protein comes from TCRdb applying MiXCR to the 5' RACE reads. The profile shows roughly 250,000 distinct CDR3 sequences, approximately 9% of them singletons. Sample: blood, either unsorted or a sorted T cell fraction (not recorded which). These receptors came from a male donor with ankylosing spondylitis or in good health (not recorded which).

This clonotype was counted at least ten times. The CDR3 loop is CASSYSPPLQGHGELFF. The CDR3 bases are TGTGCCAGCAGTTACTCCCCACCTCTCCAGGGGCACGGGGAGCTGTTTTTT. V gene TRBV6-5 combines with J gene TRBJ2-2; weak D call: TRBD1 (6 bases). CDR3 length: 17 residues. Germline V gene sequence: CDR1 MNHEY, CDR2 SVGAGI. Trimming removed 0 bases from V and 7 bases from J, with 18 bases in between.

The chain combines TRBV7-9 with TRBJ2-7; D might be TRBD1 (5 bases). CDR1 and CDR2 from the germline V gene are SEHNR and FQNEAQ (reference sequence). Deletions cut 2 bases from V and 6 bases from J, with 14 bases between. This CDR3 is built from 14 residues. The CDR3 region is CASSLSGRVFEQYF. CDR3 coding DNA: TGTGCCAGCAGCTTAAGTGGCAGGGTTTTCGAGCAGTACTTC.